This TCR beta chain was captured in a study of cytomegalovirus exposure and HLA in healthy donors. Regarding the study as a whole: In an earlier analysis, in 620 or so donors, most V segments appeared productive either ~87% or ~30% of the time. Beyond CMV serostatus, there was no information to go on about immune exposure. Confirmation in vitro established that three CMV-associated chains were specific for CMV antigens. Trimming of TCR beta V- and J-genes showed a link, identified in a later analysis, to a missense DCLRE1C variant.

Researchers ran the PCR with 60 Vbeta and 13 Jbeta primers. The method was immunoSEQ multiplex PCR; TCRdb's version includes in-frame clones alone and lacks a portion of them. The sample includes 85,000 to 120,000 clones, less than 80% of them seen just once. Germline assignment: CDR1 MDHEN and CDR2 SYDVKM. Unmatched junction bases numbered 9, after V lost 6 bases and J lost 10 bases. The CDR3 sequence is 14 residues long. Notes on this clone: Its target is unknown.

The chain links TRBV28 to TRBJ1-6, with 7 bases that match TRBD1. Sequenced input: PBMCs. This receptor was obtained from a man aged 60 to 69 in good health and CMV-seronegative. In DNA, the CDR3 is TGTGCCAGCAGACTGACAGGGTCTCCCTCACCCCTCCACTTT. This gives the protein CASRLTGSPSPLHF.